This T cell receptor (beta chain) was retrieved from a study of human T cells and chemical hapten exposure (dated by TCRdb to the early 2020s). For the study in its entirety: For sensitization, 2% DPC in acetone was applied to an approximately 2 cm by approximately 2 cm area of upper inner arm skin. Libraries were pooled for sequencing, and variation in per-sample TCR yields was attributed mainly to small differences in library volumes within the pool. Blood samples were taken from patients before sensitization (week 0) and then at 2, 6 and about 24 weeks after DPC sensitization. Patch testing on the upper back used Finn chambers containing 0.01% DPC, with scoring done after 6 days according to International Contact Dermatitis Research Group standards. Throughout the approximately 25-week study period, patients were also given weekly therapeutic DPC doses on the scalp. Alopecia areata with under or over 50% scalp involvement, alopecia totalis and alopecia universalis were represented in the patient cohort, which was mostly female. In alopecia patients, the study followed how the peripheral blood TCR repertoire changed in vivo over primary and secondary sensitization to diphenylcyclopropenone (DPC), a hapten. Blood for TCR sequencing was provided by twenty-nine alopecia patients at one to four time points (pre-sensitization, 2, 6 and 24 weeks).

A remark on this clonotype: It has no known antigen specificity. Base qualities are not provided; no much larger clone lies one nucleotide away.

The paper's findings and limits, for the study overall: DPC sensitization did not change how many TCRs were above 1 in 1000 frequency, and no evidence was found of alterations in global repertoire structure. Significantly more large CDR3 similarity clusters were formed by expanded TCRs than by pre-sensitization or healthy control sets, consistent with antigen-driven responses. Repeated subsampling changed both the strength of the expansion versus patch-test correlation and the threshold at which the correlation became significant. All patients had alopecia, a presumed autoimmune disease, so their immune response might differ from that of healthy individuals. A positive correlation was found between the number of PT1 expanded TCRs and patch test score, with significance reached at thresholds 8, 16 and 32 but not 4.

The V and J ends are trimmed by 4 bases and 6 bases, leaving 19 bases between them. The CDR3 sequence holds 16 residues, the cysteine and phenylalanine included. The kept DNA is CDR3 alone, 48 bases in frame from the first base. The germline V gene (reference sequence) sets CDR1 to LNHDA and CDR2 to SQIVND. The meaning of the sample's time point label: patch test 3, about 24 weeks after DPC sensitization. The sample's treatment or condition label is to be understood as: therapeutic diphenylcyclopropenone sensitization with weekly scalp DPC. Blood at each patch-test visit was drawn before the patch test was applied. Patients were eligible if aged 18 to 70, diagnosed with alopecia and judged suitable for DPC therapy, and pregnant patients were excluded. Total RNA was extracted from unfractionated whole blood collected in Tempus Blood RNA tubes. Preparation of the library involved RACE. Instrument on record: NextSeq 500. Library preparation attached unique molecular identifiers to individual cDNA molecules for quantitative, reproducible TCR counting. From each blood RNA sample, both TCR alpha and TCR beta chains were sequenced. Per the authors' processing: Samples had a median of roughly 99,000 TCRs, with a range from 23,224 to 690,600. V, J and CDR3 annotation of the TCR reads was performed with the Decombinator software suite. To make PS versus PT1 abundance plots, every sample was subsampled to the same number of TCRs (28,000). Expanded TCRs were defined as absent before sensitization and observed at least eight times at the 2-week time point. The public reads were reanalyzed by TCRdb: fastp trimming at Q25, MiXCR alignment, in-frame beta chains only. CDR3 protein duplicates are merged, each entry listing the most common genes and DNA. The V and J calls follow TCRdb's processing rather than the paper's. The sample table lists about 84,000 distinct CDR3 sequences, 10% to 14% of them with a count of one. The ten largest account for about 4% of the sample.

This TCR was sampled from a woman aged 45-65 years with alopecia areata. Some clones in this sample may be carry-over from other donors' samples. Sequencing was performed on whole blood, taken in connection with sensitization to the hapten diphenylcyclopropenone (DPC). The chain links TRBV19 with TRBJ2-1; 6 matching bases give a weak D call of TRBD2. The CDR3 region: CASSRDASVLGNEQFF. The DNA reads as follows: TGTGCCAGTAGTAGGGACGCTAGCGTCTTGGGCAATGAGCAGTTCTTC.